These 20 T cell receptor beta chains came from one sample sequenced in a study of blood T cells in healthy people across ages. A second PCR of roughly 7 to 11 cycles used a sample-barcoded 5' primer and a J-beta primer mix. MiXCR was run by TCRdb on the 5' RACE reads, yielding one entry per CDR3 protein. This sample has over 600,000 distinct CDR3 sequences; around a fifth occur once, and the top ten carry around 3.4%. Sequencing was performed on blood. The receptor set was obtained from a man in his 70s in good health.

This clonotype came up once. A single base separates this from a much larger clone, so it may be a read error. This rearrangement joins TRBV7-7 to TRBJ2-5; 8 bases match TRBD2. Germline-derived CDR1 and CDR2 are SSHAT and FNYEAQ (reference sequence). The CDR3 extends over 16 amino acids. This CDR3 is CASSLMPSGFEDTQYF. Written as DNA, the CDR3 is TGTGCTAGCAGCTTAATGCCTAGCGGGTTTGAAGACACCCAGTACTTC. Full variable domain (rest looked up from reference TRBV7-7 and TRBJ2-5): GAGVSQSPRYKVTKRGQDVTLRCDPISSHATLYWYQQALGQGPEFLTYFNYEAQPDKSGLPSDRFSAERPEGSISTLTIQRTEQRDSAMYRCASSLMPSGFEDTQYFGPGTRLLVL.

A few counts support this clonotype. V and J are TRBV12-1 and TRBJ2-7. TRBV12-1 is designated a pseudogene. This CDR3 has 15 residues. CDR3 DNA: TGTGCCAGCACCAAACTGGAATCCCCCTCCTACGAGCAGTACTTC. Translating gives CASTKLESPSYEQYF.

The V call is TRBV30, the J call TRBJ1-2; 9 positions agree with TRBD1. This CDR3 is 12 amino acids long. In germline, CDR1 is GTSNPN, CDR2 SVGIG (reference sequence). V shed 5 bases and J 6 bases; nucleotides not matched to a gene: 4. CDR3 sequence: CAWSGTGNGYTF. The DNA for the CDR3 is TGTGCCTGGTCCGGGACAGGGAATGGCTACACCTTC. Combining the CDR3 with reference TRBV30 and TRBJ1-2 gives the whole variable domain SQTIHQWPATLVQPVGSPLSLECTVEGTSNPNLYWYRQAAGRGLQLLFYSVGIGQISSEVPQNLSASRPQDRQFILSSKKLLLSDSGFYLCAWSGTGNGYTFGSGTRLTVV.

This clonotype has more than one count but fewer than ten. This rearrangement joins TRBV2 to TRBJ2-4; D is uncertain. The CDR3 covers 15 residues. V was cut by 6 bases and J by 3 bases, with 15 bases left in between. Germline V gives CDR1 SNHLY, CDR2 FYNNEI. CDR3 sequence reads: CASSSSGSGKNIQYF. For the CDR3, the DNA is TGTGCCAGCAGCTCCTCCGGTAGTGGCAAAAACATTCAGTACTTC.

This clonotype has just a few counts. This chain uses TRBV29-1 with TRBJ1-5; D might be TRBD1 (6 bases). Germline values: CDR1 SQVTM, CDR2 ANQGSEA. Between the trimmed V and J ends, which lost 4 bases and 2 bases, there was a span of 12 bases. The CDR3 totals 14 residues. The CDR3 reads CSVAQGSGNQPQHF. The CDR3, as DNA: TGCAGCGTTGCACAGGGATCTGGCAATCAGCCCCAGCATTTT. The entire variable domain, with the rest obtained from reference TRBV29-1 and TRBJ1-5, is as follows: SAVISQKPSRDICQRGTSLTIQCQVDSQVTMMFWYRQQPGQSLTLIATANQGSEATYESGFVIDKFPISRPNLTFSTLTVSNMSPEDSSIYLCSVAQGSGNQPQHFGDGTRLSIL.

The V call is TRBV7-8, the J call TRBJ2-3, with D hard to call. This CDR3 region has 14 residues. Germline CDR1 is SGHVS and CDR2 is FQNEAQ. The germline V and J ends were trimmed by 2 bases and 4 bases, with 10 bases remaining between them. CDR3 DNA: TGTGCCAGCAGCTTACTAGGGCCCGCAGATACGCAGTATTTT. Amino acid sequence: CASSLLGPADTQYF.

This clonotype appeared a few times. A read error may account for a junction end that differs from germline. The rearrangement joins TRBV28 to TRBJ2-7; D gene uncertain. The germline V gene encodes CDR1 MDHEN and CDR2 SYDVKM. The CDR3 contains 13 residues. DNA for the CDR3: TGTGCCAGCAGTTTACCCAAGGGTCACTCGGAGTTCTTC. It codes for CASSLPKGHSEFF.

V is TRBV7-3 and J is TRBJ2-2; 8 positions agree with TRBD2. Germline V gives CDR1 SGHTA, CDR2 FQGTGA. The CDR3 consists of 15 residues. The J segment lost 5 bases and the V segment lost 2 bases, leaving 4 bases of the junction unmatched. The CDR3 DNA is TGTGCCAGCAGCTTAGGCGGGGGGCGAACCGGGGAGCTGTTTTTT. It specifies CASSLGGGRTGELFF.

The V call is TRBV21-1, the J call TRBJ1-2; TRBD1, the table's D call, was not compared with the DNA. TRBV21-1 is marked as a pseudogene. The CDR3 has 18 amino acids. The CDR3 DNA reads TGTGCCAGCAGCAAACAGGTGGGACAGACCCAGGGACCCTATGGCTACACCTTC. This sequence encodes CASSKQVGQTQGPYGYTF.

The V gene is TRBV12-3 or TRBV12-4, the J gene TRBJ2-2; no definite D call. The CDR3 contains 14 residues. V was clipped by 7 bases and J by 1 base, with 10 bases between them. The CDR3 DNA is TGTGCCAGCACCCGTCTCGGGAACACCGGGGAGCTGTTTTTT. It translates to CASTRLGNTGELFF.

The chain employs TRBV6-5 and TRBJ1-1; D call uncertain. V shed 6 bases and J shed 5 bases, with 16 bases lying between them. Germline values: CDR1 MNHEY, CDR2 SVGAGI. This CDR3 has 14 amino acids. The CDR3 DNA reads TGTGCCAGCAGCCGTAGGGCCTCGGGGACTGAAGCTTTCTTT. Residues: CASSRRASGTEAFF.

This chain connects TRBV4-1 to TRBJ2-1, with 13 bases matching TRBD2. This CDR3 spans 21 amino acids. Trimming cost V 2 bases and J 5 bases; bases outside gene matches: 18. Looked up from germline, CDR1 is MGHRA and CDR2 is YSYEKL. The CDR3: CASSQLVAGTGTSGMNNEQFF. CDR3 nucleotide sequence: TGCGCCAGCAGCCAATTGGTCGCCGGTACCGGGACTAGCGGGATGAACAATGAGCAGTTCTTC.

V and J are TRBV6-6 and TRBJ2-7; D is perhaps TRBD1 or TRBD2 (5 bases each). The ends were cut back, 4 bases at V and 2 bases at J, with 9 bases in the middle. CDR3 length: 13 residues. Germline CDR1 and CDR2: MNHNY and SVGAGI (reference sequence). CDR3 region: CASSWDGAYEQYF. The CDR3 DNA reads as TGTGCCAGCAGTTGGGACGGGGCCTACGAGCAGTACTTC.

This clonotype was found a few times. Possible read error: a much larger clone is one base away. This chain links TRBV5-5 with TRBJ1-6; unclear D gene. The CDR3 length is 14 residues. The ends were cut back, 4 bases at V and 7 bases at J, with 12 bases in the middle. Germline V gives CDR1 SGHKS, CDR2 YYEKEE (reference sequence). CDR3 loop: CASSAGPFNSPLHF. Here the CDR3 DNA reads TGTGCCAGCAGCGCCGGGCCATTCAATTCACCCCTCCACTTT.

Turning to this clonotype: Compared with germline, one end of the junction differs, possibly owing to a read error. The chain combines TRBV20-1 with TRBJ2-1, with TRBD2 identical over 9 bases. Germline loops: CDR1 DFQATT, CDR2 SNEGSKA (reference sequence). The CDR3 sequence is 14 residues long. CDR3 sequence reads: CSARIAGVGSEQFF. The CDR3 DNA reads as TGCAGCGCTAGGATAGCGGGAGTTGGTAGTGAGCAGTTCTTC.

The chain joins TRBV19 to TRBJ2-5, with D possibly matching TRBD1 (6 bases). CDR3 length: 13 amino acids. The V gene lost 3 bases and the J gene lost 1 base, with 6 bases spanning the gap. Germline-derived CDR1 and CDR2 are LNHDA and SQIVND (reference sequence). The CDR3 coding sequence is TGTGCCAGTAGTATGGACAGCCAAGAGACCCAGTACTTC. Translating gives CASSMDSQETQYF.

The chain employs TRBV3-1 and TRBJ2-7, with 9 bases identical to TRBD2. The trim removed 3 bases at V and 4 bases at J, leaving 10 bases unmatched. This CDR3 region has 16 residues. Germline V CDR1 and CDR2: LGHDT, YNNKEL (reference sequence). The CDR3, as DNA: TGTGCCAGCAGCCACACTATAGCGGGAGCAGGATACGAGCAGTACTTC. Encoded protein: CASSHTIAGAGYEQYF.

This chain links TRBV3-1 with TRBJ2-7; D is possibly TRBD1 (6 bases). With 4 bases removed from V and 2 bases from J, the gap between germline ends came to 12 bases. CDR3 length: 14 amino acids. Per the germline V gene, CDR1 is LGHDT and CDR2 is YNNKEL (reference sequence). The CDR3 bases are TGTGCCAGCAGCCGCGGACAGACCGCCTACGAGCAGTACTTC. It encodes CASSRGQTAYEQYF.

The CDR3 protein is CSARDRYGGSYNEQFF. DNA for the CDR3: TGCAGTGCTAGAGATCGGTATGGGGGTAGCTACAATGAGCAGTTCTTC. The genes are TRBV20-1 and TRBJ2-1; D may match TRBD1 or TRBD2 (5 bases each). Germline CDR1 reads DFQATT; CDR2 reads SNEGSKA (reference sequence). V was trimmed by 0 bases and J by 3 bases, leaving 15 bases between them. The CDR3 totals 16 residues.

Many counts were recorded for this clonotype. The V gene is TRBV9, the J gene TRBJ2-4; weak D call: TRBD2 (6 bases). V was shortened by 3 bases and J by 6 bases, with 13 bases between the two germline ends. This CDR3 contains 14 residues. The V gene's germline CDR1 is SGDLS and CDR2 YYNGEE. The CDR3 loop reads CASSGGTSVNIQYF. The CDR3 DNA is TGTGCCAGCAGCGGCGGGACGTCAGTAAACATTCAGTACTTC.